These 17 T cell receptor beta chains were all obtained from the same sample, sequenced in a study of blood T cell repertoires in COVID-19. Sequencing was performed with immunoSEQ multiplex PCR; in TCRdb, only in-frame clones are kept and a portion is missing. The sample holds about 58,000 clones, 80% to 95% seen once. Sequenced input: peripheral blood. These receptor sequences come from a man between 50 and 59 years old with active COVID-19.

The chain couples TRBV11-3 to TRBJ2-7, with D tentatively TRBD1 (6 bases). This CDR3 comprises 12 residues. Per the germline V gene, CDR1 is SGHNT and CDR2 is YENEEA. V gave up 4 bases and J gave up 10 bases, with 14 bases separating them. The CDR3 is CASSSGTLGQYF. As DNA, the CDR3 is TGTGCCAGCAGCTCCGGGACACTTGGACAGTACTTC.

The rearrangement joins TRBV5-4 to TRBJ2-5, with a tentative D call TRBD2 (6 bases). Trimming removed 3 bases from V and 7 bases from J, with 16 bases in between. CDR1 SGHNT and CDR2 YYREEE come from the germline V gene (reference sequence). The CDR3 has 14 amino acids. The CDR3 region is CASSSLGDSGTQYF. The CDR3 DNA reads TGTGCCAGCAGCTCCCTAGGGGACTCGGGGACCCAGTACTTC.

The gene calls are TRBV6-5 and TRBJ2-7; 12 bases are a match to TRBD2. With 5 bases clipped from V and 5 bases from J, the junction kept 4 bases outside the gene matches. Per germline, CDR1 MNHEY and CDR2 SVGAGI. This CDR3 has 14 residues. This CDR3 reads CASSPGLAGNEQYF. The CDR3 DNA follows: TGTGCCAGCAGTCCCGGACTAGCGGGAAACGAGCAGTACTTC.

The rearrangement uses TRBV4-1 and TRBJ1-2; D is unclear. This CDR3 is 16 amino acids long. V gave up 0 bases and J gave up 8 bases, with 19 bases separating them. Germline lookup yields CDR1 MGHRA and CDR2 YSYEKL. As DNA, the CDR3 is TGCGCCAGCAGCCAAGAACCCTATATAGGAGGTCTCGGCTACACCTTC. Amino acids: CASSQEPYIGGLGYTF.

This clone occurred once. The V gene is TRBV2, the J gene TRBJ1-5, with D hard to call. V was clipped by 4 bases and J by 5 bases, with 6 bases between them. The CDR3 runs to 12 residues. In germline, CDR1 is SNHLY, CDR2 FYNNEI. The CDR3 DNA sequence: TGTGCCAGCAGTGGTCCGTATCAGCCCCAGCATTTT. Translation gives CASSGPYQPQHF.

CDR3 bases: TGCGCCAGCAGTCCATCAGGGGCAGGGAGGTATAGCAATCAGCCCCAGCATTTT. Its translation is CASSPSGAGRYSNQPQHF. The rearrangement uses TRBV23-1 and TRBJ1-5; a possible D gene is TRBD1 (6 bases). TRBV23-1 is placed among ORFs of uncertain function. The V gene lost 4 bases and the J gene lost 0 bases, with 19 bases spanning the gap. The CDR3 is 18 residues long.

This chain connects TRBV5-1 to TRBJ2-3; D possibly corresponds to TRBD2 (6 bases). Germline CDR1 and CDR2: SGHRS and YFSETQ. The ends were cut back, 4 bases at V and 0 bases at J, with 9 bases in the middle. This CDR3 spans 14 amino acids. This CDR3 reads CASSRESSTDTQYF. For the CDR3, the DNA is TGCGCCAGCAGCCGGGAGTCTAGCACAGATACGCAGTATTTT.

The chain couples TRBV7-2 to TRBJ2-2; no clear D. The V end lost 5 bases, the J end lost 2 bases, and 3 bases lay between the germline ends. Germline V gene lookup returns CDR1 SGHTA and CDR2 FQGNSA. The CDR3 extends over 12 amino acids. The CDR3 DNA reads as TGTGCCAGCAGCCCTAACACCGGGGAGCTGTTTTTT. It codes for CASSPNTGELFF.

V gene TRBV3-1 (or the pseudogene TRBV3-2) combines with J gene TRBJ1-5, with no clear D. The germline V and J ends were trimmed by 1 base and 1 base, with 5 bases remaining between them. This CDR3 has 14 residues. CDR1 LGHDT and CDR2 YNNKEL come from the germline V gene (reference sequence). The DNA of the CDR3 is TGTGCCAGCAGCCAAGTCCCAAGCAATCAGCCCCAGCATTTT. As protein: CASSQVPSNQPQHF.

V is TRBV11-1 and J is TRBJ2-7; possibly TRBD2 for D (6 bases). Trimming removed 3 bases from V and 2 bases from J, with 11 bases in between. The CDR3 is made up of 14 amino acids. Germline values: CDR1 SGHAT, CDR2 FQDESV (reference sequence). The CDR3 here is CASSFRLGPYEQYF. CDR3 nucleotides: TGTGCCAGCAGCTTCAGACTAGGCCCCTACGAGCAGTACTTC.

The rearrangement links TRBV19 to TRBJ1-2; 8 bases match TRBD1. V was pared by 5 bases and J by 2 bases, with 7 bases of the junction left unmatched. The CDR3 extends over 15 amino acids. Germline V gene data show CDR1 as LNHDA and CDR2 as SQIVND (reference sequence). CDR3 in amino acids: CASSLTGGRNYGYTF. The CDR3 nucleotides are TGTGCCAGTAGTCTCACAGGGGGGCGGAACTATGGCTACACCTTC.

The CDR3 reads CASSLGQQNSGNTIYF. The CDR3 DNA reads as TGTGCCAGTAGTTTGGGACAGCAGAACTCTGGAAACACCATATATTTT. V and J are TRBV19 and TRBJ1-3; TRBD1 matches 7 bases. Trimming cost V 5 bases and J 0 bases; bases outside gene matches: 7. The CDR3 length is 16 residues. The V gene's germline CDR1 is LNHDA and CDR2 SQIVND (reference sequence).

The genes are TRBV19 and TRBJ1-6; 8 positions match TRBD1. The germline CDR1 and CDR2 sequences are LNHDA and SQIVND (reference sequence). The V and J ends lost 6 bases and 9 bases, in that order; junction bases with no gene match: 10. The CDR3 runs 15 residues. CDR3 residues: CASRFRQGASSPLHF. The CDR3 nucleotides read TGTGCCAGTAGATTCAGGCAGGGGGCCAGTTCACCCCTCCACTTT.

The chain has TRBV6-8 and TRBJ2-3; maybe TRBD1 (5 bases). This CDR3 is 15 amino acids long. Trimming took 2 bases from V and 7 from J, leaving 16 bases between them. CDR1 is MNHGY and CDR2 is SAAAGT in the germline V gene. CDR3 nucleotide sequence: TGTGCCAGCAGTTACAAGGTGGGGCGCATGAATACGCAGTATTTT. It encodes CASSYKVGRMNTQYF.

This clone has just one count. This rearrangement joins TRBV28 to TRBJ2-7, with a tentative D call TRBD1 (5 bases). Germline values: CDR1 MDHEN, CDR2 SYDVKM. Trimming removed 4 bases from V and 3 bases from J, with 16 bases in between. The CDR3 totals 15 residues. The CDR3 DNA follows: TGTGCCAGCAGTTCCCCTTCAGGGAACCACTACGAGCAGTACTTC. It is translated as CASSSPSGNHYEQYF.

The J gene is TRBJ1-5, the V gene TRBV6-5; tentatively, D is TRBD1 (5 bases). Trimming removed 8 bases from V and 6 bases from J, with 17 bases in between. The CDR3 length is 14 residues. Germline V lookup: CDR1 MNHEY, CDR2 SVGAGI. This CDR3 is CASASWGVGQPQHF. The DNA for the CDR3 is TGTGCCAGCGCCTCGTGGGGGGTGGGTCAGCCCCAGCATTTT.

The genes are TRBV4-1 and TRBJ1-2, with a possible D match to TRBD1 (6 bases). Between the trimmed V and J ends, which lost 1 base and 6 bases, there was a span of 18 bases. There are 16 residues in the CDR3. The germline gives CDR1 MGHRA, CDR2 YSYEKL. The CDR3 DNA sequence: TGCGCCAGCAGCCAAGCTTATGGGACAAGTCTACATGGCTACACCTTC. Its translation: CASSQAYGTSLHGYTF.